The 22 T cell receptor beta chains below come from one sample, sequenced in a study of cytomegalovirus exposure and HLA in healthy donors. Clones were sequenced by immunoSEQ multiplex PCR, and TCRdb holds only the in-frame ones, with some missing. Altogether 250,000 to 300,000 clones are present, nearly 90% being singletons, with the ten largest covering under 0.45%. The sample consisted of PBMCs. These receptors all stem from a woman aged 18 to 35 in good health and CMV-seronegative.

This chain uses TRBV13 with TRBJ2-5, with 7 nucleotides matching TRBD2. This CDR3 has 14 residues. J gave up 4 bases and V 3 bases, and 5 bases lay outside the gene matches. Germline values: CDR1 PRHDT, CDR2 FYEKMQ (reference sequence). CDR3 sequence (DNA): TGTGCCAGCAGCTTCAAATCGGGGGGAGAGACCCAGTACTTC. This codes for CASSFKSGGETQYF.

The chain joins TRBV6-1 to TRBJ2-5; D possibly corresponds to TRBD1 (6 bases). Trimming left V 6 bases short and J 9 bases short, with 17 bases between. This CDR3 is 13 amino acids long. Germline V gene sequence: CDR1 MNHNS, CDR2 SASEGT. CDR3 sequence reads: CASSHGQLKSQYF. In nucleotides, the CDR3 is TGTGCCAGCAGCCATGGACAGTTGAAGTCCCAGTACTTC.

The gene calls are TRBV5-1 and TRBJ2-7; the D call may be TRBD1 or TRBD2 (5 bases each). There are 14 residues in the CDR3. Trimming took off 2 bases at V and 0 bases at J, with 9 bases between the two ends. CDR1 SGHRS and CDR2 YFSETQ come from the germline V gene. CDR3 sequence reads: CASSLLGDSYEQYV. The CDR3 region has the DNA TGCGCCAGCAGCTTATTGGGGGACTCCTACGAGCAGTACGTC.

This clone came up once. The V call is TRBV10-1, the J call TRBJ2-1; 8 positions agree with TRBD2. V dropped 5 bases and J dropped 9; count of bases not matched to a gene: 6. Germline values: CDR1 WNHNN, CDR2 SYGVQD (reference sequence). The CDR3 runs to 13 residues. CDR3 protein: CASSRTSLGEQFF. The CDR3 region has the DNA TGCGCCAGCAGTCGGACTAGCCTCGGTGAGCAGTTCTTC.

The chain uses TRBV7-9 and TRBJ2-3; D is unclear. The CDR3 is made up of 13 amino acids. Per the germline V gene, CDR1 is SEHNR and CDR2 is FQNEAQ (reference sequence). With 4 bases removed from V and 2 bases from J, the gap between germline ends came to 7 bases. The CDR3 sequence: CASSSLYTDTQYF. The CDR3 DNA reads TGTGCCAGCAGCTCCCTATACACAGATACGCAGTATTTT.

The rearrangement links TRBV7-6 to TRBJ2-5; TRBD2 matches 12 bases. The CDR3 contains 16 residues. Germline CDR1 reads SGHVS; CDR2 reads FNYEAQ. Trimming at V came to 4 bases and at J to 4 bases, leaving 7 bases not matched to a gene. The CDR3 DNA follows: TGTGCCAGCAGCTCTTTACTAGCGGGGGGTGTAGAGACCCAGTACTTC. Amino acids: CASSSLLAGGVETQYF.

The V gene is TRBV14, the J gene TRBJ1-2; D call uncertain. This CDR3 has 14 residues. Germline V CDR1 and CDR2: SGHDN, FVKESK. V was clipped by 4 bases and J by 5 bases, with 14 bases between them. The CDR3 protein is CASSPSRGGYGYTF. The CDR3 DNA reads TGTGCCAGCAGCCCGAGCCGGGGAGGGTATGGCTACACCTTC.

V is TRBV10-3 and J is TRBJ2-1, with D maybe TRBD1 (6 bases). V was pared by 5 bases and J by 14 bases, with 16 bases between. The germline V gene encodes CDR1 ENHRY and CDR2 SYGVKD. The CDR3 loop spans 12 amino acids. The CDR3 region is CAISLQPGVEFF. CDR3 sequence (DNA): TGTGCCATCAGTCTTCAGCCAGGGGTGGAGTTCTTC.

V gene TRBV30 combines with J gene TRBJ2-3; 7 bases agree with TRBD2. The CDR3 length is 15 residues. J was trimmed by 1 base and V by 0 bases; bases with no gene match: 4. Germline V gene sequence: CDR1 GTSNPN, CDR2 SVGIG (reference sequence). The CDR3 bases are TGTGCCTGGAGTGTTAGTGGGGGGGGCACAGATACGCAGTATTTT. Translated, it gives CAWSVSGGGTDTQYF.

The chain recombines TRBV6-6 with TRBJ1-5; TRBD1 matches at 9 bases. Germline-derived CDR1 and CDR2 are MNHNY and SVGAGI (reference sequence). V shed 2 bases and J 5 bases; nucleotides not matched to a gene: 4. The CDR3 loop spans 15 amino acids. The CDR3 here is CASSYGTGFDQPQHF. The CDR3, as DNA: TGTGCCAGCAGTTACGGGACAGGGTTTGATCAGCCCCAGCATTTT.

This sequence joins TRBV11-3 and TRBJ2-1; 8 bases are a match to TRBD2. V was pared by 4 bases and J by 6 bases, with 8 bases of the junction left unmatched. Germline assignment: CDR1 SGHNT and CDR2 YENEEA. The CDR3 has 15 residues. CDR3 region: CASSSRTSQSNEQFF. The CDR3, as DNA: TGTGCCAGCAGCTCCCGGACTAGCCAGTCCAATGAGCAGTTCTTC.

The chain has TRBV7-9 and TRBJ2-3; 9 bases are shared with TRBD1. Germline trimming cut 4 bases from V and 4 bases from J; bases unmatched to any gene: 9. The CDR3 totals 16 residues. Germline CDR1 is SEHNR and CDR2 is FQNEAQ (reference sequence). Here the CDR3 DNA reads TGTGCCAGCAGCTCCTTTAGGACAGGGGCAGCAGATACGCAGTATTTT. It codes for CASSSFRTGAADTQYF.

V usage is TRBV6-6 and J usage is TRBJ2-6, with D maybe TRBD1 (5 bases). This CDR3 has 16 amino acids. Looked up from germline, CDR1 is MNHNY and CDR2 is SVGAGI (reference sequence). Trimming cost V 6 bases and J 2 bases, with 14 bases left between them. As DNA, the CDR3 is TGTGCCAGCAGAACATACAGGTCCCCTGGGGCCAACGTCCTGACTTTC. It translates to CASRTYRSPGANVLTF.

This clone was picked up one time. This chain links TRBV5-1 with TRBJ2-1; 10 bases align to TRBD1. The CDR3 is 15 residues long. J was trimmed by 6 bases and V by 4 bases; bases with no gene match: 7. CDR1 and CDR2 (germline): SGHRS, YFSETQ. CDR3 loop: CASSLGTGVFNEQFF. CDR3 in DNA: TGCGCCAGCAGCCTCGGGACAGGGGTCTTCAATGAGCAGTTCTTC.

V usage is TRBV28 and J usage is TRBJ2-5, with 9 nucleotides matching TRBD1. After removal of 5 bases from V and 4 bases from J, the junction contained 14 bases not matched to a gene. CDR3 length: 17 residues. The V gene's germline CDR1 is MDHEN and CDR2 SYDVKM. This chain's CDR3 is CASSTHTGGADLETQYF. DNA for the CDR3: TGTGCCAGCAGTACGCATACAGGGGGCGCGGACCTAGAGACCCAGTACTTC.

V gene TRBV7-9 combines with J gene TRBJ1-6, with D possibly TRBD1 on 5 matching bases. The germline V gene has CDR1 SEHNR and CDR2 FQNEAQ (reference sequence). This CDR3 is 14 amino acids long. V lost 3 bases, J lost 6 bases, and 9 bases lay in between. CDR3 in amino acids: CASSFWQGNSPLHF. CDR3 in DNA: TGTGCCAGCAGCTTTTGGCAGGGTAATTCACCCCTCCACTTT. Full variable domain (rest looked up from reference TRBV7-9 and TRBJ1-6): DTGVSQNPRHKITKRGQNVTFRCDPISEHNRLYWYRQTLGQGPEFLTYFQNEAQLEKSRLLSDRFSAERPKGSFSTLEIQRTEQGDSAMYLCASSFWQGNSPLHFGNGTRLTVT.

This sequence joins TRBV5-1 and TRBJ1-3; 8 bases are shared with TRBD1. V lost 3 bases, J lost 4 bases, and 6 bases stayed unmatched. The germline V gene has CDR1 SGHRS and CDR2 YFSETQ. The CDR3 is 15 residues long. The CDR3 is CASSYRQGLGNTIYF. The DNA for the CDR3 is TGCGCCAGCAGCTACCGACAGGGGTTAGGAAACACCATATATTTT.

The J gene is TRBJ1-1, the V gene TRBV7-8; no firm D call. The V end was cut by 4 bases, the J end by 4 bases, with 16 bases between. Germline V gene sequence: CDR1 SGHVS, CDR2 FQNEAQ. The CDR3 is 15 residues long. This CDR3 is CASSSRVYQSTEAFF. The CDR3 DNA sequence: TGTGCCAGCAGCTCCCGGGTTTATCAATCCACTGAAGCTTTCTTT.

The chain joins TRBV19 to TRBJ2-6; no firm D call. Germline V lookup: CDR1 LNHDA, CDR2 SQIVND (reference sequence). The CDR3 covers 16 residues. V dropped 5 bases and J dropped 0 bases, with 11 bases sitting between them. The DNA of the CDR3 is TGTGCCAGTAGTCCAGGTTTCTTCTCTGGGGCCAACGTCCTGACTTTC. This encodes CASSPGFFSGANVLTF.

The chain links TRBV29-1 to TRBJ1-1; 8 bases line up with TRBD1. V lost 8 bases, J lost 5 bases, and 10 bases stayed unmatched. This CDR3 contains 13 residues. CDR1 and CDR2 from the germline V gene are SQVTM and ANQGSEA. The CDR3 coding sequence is TGCAGCACCTTGACAGGGGAGGGAACTGAAGCTTTCTTT. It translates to CSTLTGEGTEAFF.

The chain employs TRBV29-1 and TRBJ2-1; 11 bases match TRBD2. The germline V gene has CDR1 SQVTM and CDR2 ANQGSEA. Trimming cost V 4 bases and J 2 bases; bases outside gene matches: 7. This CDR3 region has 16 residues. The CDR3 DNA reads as TGCAGCGTTGTAGGGTTAGCGGGGGGGACCTACAATGAGCAGTTCTTC. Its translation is CSVVGLAGGTYNEQFF.

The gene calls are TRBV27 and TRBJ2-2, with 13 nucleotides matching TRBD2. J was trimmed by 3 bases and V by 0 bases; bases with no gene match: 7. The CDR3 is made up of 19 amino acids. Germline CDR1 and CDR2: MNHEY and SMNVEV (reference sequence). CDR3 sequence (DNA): TGTGCCAGCAGTTTATCGTCACTAGCGGGGGGGCTGGACACCGGGGAGCTGTTTTTT. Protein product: CASSLSSLAGGLDTGELFF.